Listed here are 30 T cell receptor beta chains from one sample, sequenced in a study of cytomegalovirus exposure and HLA in healthy donors. Vbeta (60) and Jbeta (13) primers were used in the PCR. Assay: immunoSEQ multiplex PCR; the TCRdb copy retains only in-frame clones and omits some. The sample gives around 100,000 clones, about 66% of which show up once; approximately 2.1% is in the top ten. Sequencing input: PBMCs. These TCRs come from a man aged 25-40 years in good health and CMV-seronegative.

V is TRBV5-6 and J is TRBJ2-1, with a weak D call TRBD1 (5 bases). CDR3 length equals 14 residues. The ends were cut back, 0 bases at V and 3 bases at J, with 7 bases in the middle. The germline V gene encodes CDR1 SGHDT and CDR2 YYEEEE. The DNA for the CDR3 is TGTGCCAGCAGCTTGGAAGGACACTACAATGAGCAGTTCTTC. This translates into CASSLEGHYNEQFF.

The rearrangement joins TRBV30 to TRBJ1-1, with D uncertain. CDR3 length: 13 amino acids. V was pared by 4 bases and J by 0 bases, with 9 bases between. Germline V gives CDR1 GTSNPN, CDR2 SVGIG (reference sequence). CDR3 sequence (DNA): TGTGCCTGGACTTGGTTAGTGAACACTGAAGCTTTCTTT. Protein: CAWTWLVNTEAFF.

This clone was counted once. This chain links TRBV4-2 with TRBJ2-5; TRBD2 matches at 10 bases. CDR1 and CDR2 (germline): LGHNA, YNFKEQ. Losses at the gene ends were 3 bases for V and 5 bases for J; bases not matched to a gene: 9. The CDR3 loop spans 16 amino acids. The CDR3 DNA reads as TGTGCCAGCAGCCAGACGGATCCTAGCGGGAGCGAGACCCAGTACTTC. Its protein product is CASSQTDPSGSETQYF.

The chain has TRBV10-1 and TRBJ2-7, with D tentatively TRBD2 (6 bases). The CDR3 contains 12 residues. Germline V gives CDR1 WNHNN, CDR2 SYGVQD (reference sequence). With 4 bases removed from V and 2 bases from J, the gap between germline ends came to 6 bases. CDR3 sequence: CASSAGAYEQYF. CDR3 in DNA: TGCGCCAGCAGTGCGGGGGCCTACGAGCAGTACTTC.

J is TRBJ2-7 and V is TRBV5-4, with D perhaps matching TRBD1 (6 bases). In germline, CDR1 is SGHNT, CDR2 YYREEE (reference sequence). The CDR3 contains 15 residues. V gave up 2 bases and J gave up 0 bases, with 12 bases separating them. The CDR3 loop is CASSLTGPPSYEQYF. The CDR3 DNA sequence: TGTGCCAGCAGCTTAACAGGGCCCCCCTCCTACGAGCAGTACTTC.

The chain recombines TRBV19 with TRBJ1-4; perhaps TRBD1 as D (5 bases). V lost 5 bases and J 7 bases, leaving 14 bases between the germline ends. The CDR3 extends over 14 amino acids. Germline V gene sequence: CDR1 LNHDA, CDR2 SQIVND (reference sequence). CDR3 sequence: CASSVWGTGEKLFF. The CDR3 coding sequence is TGTGCCAGTAGTGTTTGGGGCACGGGTGAAAAACTGTTTTTT.

In DNA form, the CDR3 reads TGTGCCAGCAGTTACTGGGGCTCGAGAGACACTGAAGCTTTCTTT. Translating it yields CASSYWGSRDTEAFF. The chain recombines TRBV6-5 with TRBJ1-1; possibly TRBD1 for D (5 bases). The CDR3 has 15 residues. The V and J ends lost 1 base and 3 bases respectively, with 12 bases between them. CDR1 is MNHEY, CDR2 SVGAGI, per germline.

This rearrangement joins TRBV2 to TRBJ2-6; TRBD1 aligns across 8 bases. V lost 11 bases and J lost 2; bases outside the gene matches: 11. Germline CDR1 SNHLY, CDR2 FYNNEI. The CDR3 is 16 residues long. CDR3 nucleotides: TGTGCCTCCCGGGCAGGGGGCCGTACTGGGGCCAACGTCCTGACTTTC. This translates into CASRAGGRTGANVLTF. The full variable domain, in which reference TRBV2 and TRBJ2-6 provide the parts outside the CDR3, is EPEVTQTPSHQVTQMGQEVILRCVPISNHLYFYWYRQILGQKVEFLVSFYNNEISEKSEIFDDQFSVERPDGSNFTLKIRSTKLEDSAMYFCASRAGGRTGANVLTFGAGSRLTVL.

This clone has a single count. The chain is built from TRBV7-9 and TRBJ1-1; tentatively, D is TRBD1 (6 bases). V shed 5 bases and J shed 1 base, with 11 bases lying between them. The germline V gene encodes CDR1 SEHNR and CDR2 FQNEAQ (reference sequence). The CDR3 sequence is 14 residues long. CDR3 loop: CASSHGGANTEAFF. The CDR3 coding sequence is TGTGCCAGCAGCCACGGGGGGGCGAACACTGAAGCTTTCTTT.

V usage is TRBV20-1 and J usage is TRBJ2-5; the D is unclear. V was clipped by 2 bases and J by 5 bases, with 3 bases between them. Germline V gene sequence: CDR1 DFQATT, CDR2 SNEGSKA (reference sequence). CDR3 length: 10 amino acids. The CDR3 DNA is TGCAGTGCTAGACTGGAGACCCAGTACTTC. Its translation is CSARLETQYF.

This chain connects TRBV5-6 to TRBJ2-7; D possibly corresponds to TRBD2 (6 bases). The CDR3 is 15 amino acids. V was trimmed by 2 bases and J by 1 base, leaving 13 bases between them. Per germline, CDR1 SGHDT and CDR2 YYEEEE. The CDR3 loop reads CASSFSPGDSYEQYF. The CDR3 nucleotides are TGTGCCAGCAGCTTTAGCCCGGGGGATTCCTACGAGCAGTACTTC.

This rearrangement joins TRBV10-3 to TRBJ1-1; D uncertain. The CDR3 length is 14 residues. CDR1 and CDR2 (germline): ENHRY, SYGVKD. Trimming removed 2 bases from V and 8 bases from J, with 15 bases in between. CDR3: CAISEASGVAEAFF. CDR3 in DNA: TGTGCCATCAGTGAGGCATCAGGTGTGGCCGAAGCTTTCTTT.

The chain couples TRBV30 to TRBJ2-5; 9 nucleotides line up with TRBD2. J was trimmed by 4 bases and V by 0 bases; bases with no gene match: 6. This CDR3 has 15 residues. Germline CDR1 and CDR2: GTSNPN and SVGIG (reference sequence). CDR3 sequence (DNA): TGTGCCTGGAGTGTAGTTGGTAGCGGGAGAGAGACCCAGTACTTC. Its translation: CAWSVVGSGRETQYF.

The V call is TRBV27, the J call TRBJ2-2, with D perhaps matching TRBD1 (6 bases). The germline CDR1 and CDR2 sequences are MNHEY and SMNVEV (reference sequence). The CDR3 is 17 amino acids. V lost 0 bases, J lost 5 bases, and 16 bases lay in between. Here the CDR3 reads CASSLSRSRGRTGELFF. The CDR3 DNA is TGTGCCAGCAGTTTATCTCGCAGCAGGGGAAGAACCGGGGAGCTGTTTTTT.

This clone was found once. The chain uses TRBV19 and TRBJ1-1; D gene uncertain. The CDR3 covers 12 residues. V lost 3 bases, J lost 5 bases, and 7 bases lay in between. Germline CDR1 is LNHDA and CDR2 is SQIVND (reference sequence). DNA for the CDR3: TGTGCCAGTAGTATGGTCCGGACTGAAGCTTTCTTT. This sequence encodes CASSMVRTEAFF.

The chain has TRBV5-4 and TRBJ1-6, with a weak D call TRBD1 (5 bases). The germline CDR1 and CDR2 sequences are SGHNT and YYREEE (reference sequence). CDR3 length: 14 amino acids. V shed 6 bases and J shed 10 bases, with 17 bases lying between them. The chain's CDR3 is CASTRMSGGSPLHF. The CDR3 DNA follows: TGTGCCAGCACCCGTATGTCCGGGGGGTCACCCCTCCACTTT.

The genes are TRBV5-6 and TRBJ1-2; a weak D match, TRBD1 (5 bases). There are 13 residues in the CDR3. Trimming cost V 4 bases and J 4 bases, with 11 bases left between them. The germline gives CDR1 SGHDT, CDR2 YYEEEE. The DNA of the CDR3 is TGTGCCAGCAGCGAGACCGACAGCTATGGCTACACCTTC. Its protein is CASSETDSYGYTF.

This clone was found once. The chain couples TRBV11-2 to TRBJ1-1; a possible D gene is TRBD1 (5 bases). The germline gives CDR1 SGHAT, CDR2 FQNNGV. V was trimmed by 3 bases and J by 1 base, leaving 9 bases between them. The CDR3 sequence is 14 residues long. The CDR3 protein is CASSFPGQNTEAFF. The DNA for the CDR3 is TGTGCCAGCAGCTTCCCCGGACAGAACACTGAAGCTTTCTTT.

This clone was observed a few times. This sequence joins TRBV6-1 and TRBJ1-1, with 7 bases that match TRBD1. V lost 0 bases, J lost 11 bases, and 9 bases stayed unmatched. The CDR3 runs to 14 residues. In germline, CDR1 is MNHNS, CDR2 SASEGT. In DNA form, the CDR3 reads TGTGCCAGCAGTGAAGCTCCATCGGCCAGGGGGGCTTTCTTT. It specifies CASSEAPSARGAFF.

This chain joins TRBV5-1 and TRBJ2-4; TRBD1 matches at 11 bases. V shed 4 bases and J 8 bases; nucleotides not matched to a gene: 5. CDR3 length: 14 amino acids. Germline values: CDR1 SGHRS, CDR2 YFSETQ. The CDR3 sequence is CASSQGQGGYIQYF. CDR3 DNA sequence: TGCGCCAGCAGCCAGGGACAGGGGGGGTACATTCAGTACTTC.

This clone was counted between two and nine times. The rearrangement joins TRBV19 to TRBJ2-1; D perhaps matches TRBD1 (6 bases). The length of the CDR3 is 17 residues. Per the germline V gene, CDR1 is LNHDA and CDR2 is SQIVND (reference sequence). Between the trimmed V and J ends, which lost 6 bases and 0 bases, there was a span of 18 bases. CDR3 sequence: CASRPGVGGFSYNEQFF. CDR3 nucleotide sequence: TGTGCCAGTAGGCCAGGGGTTGGGGGTTTCTCCTACAATGAGCAGTTCTTC.

J is TRBJ2-7 and V is TRBV11-2; D is undetermined. Germline CDR1 and CDR2: SGHAT and FQNNGV. The length of the CDR3 is 12 residues. The germline V and J ends were trimmed by 6 bases and 3 bases, with 9 bases remaining between them. In DNA form, the CDR3 reads TGTGCCAGCAGAAATCAGATCTACGAGCAGTACTTC. It encodes CASRNQIYEQYF.

This clone occurred once. J is TRBJ2-7 and V is TRBV2; TRBD1 might be the D (5 bases). V shed 4 bases and J shed 0 bases, with 13 bases lying between them. This CDR3 has 15 amino acids. Germline CDR1 SNHLY, CDR2 FYNNEI. The CDR3 DNA sequence: TGTGCCAGCAGTGGAGACAGTTCTCCCTCCTACGAGCAGTACTTC. It is translated as CASSGDSSPSYEQYF.

This chain uses TRBV2 with TRBJ1-1; D is undetermined. The CDR3 is 15 residues long. The germline V gene has CDR1 SNHLY and CDR2 FYNNEI. Deletions cut 2 bases from V and 2 bases from J, with 12 bases between. The CDR3 sequence: CASSEFAGINTEAFF. The CDR3 DNA reads TGTGCCAGCAGTGAATTCGCAGGCATTAACACTGAAGCTTTCTTT.

This clone was counted a single time. This chain connects TRBV13 to TRBJ2-7; no firm D call. V gave up 5 bases and J gave up 3 bases, with 20 bases separating them. CDR1 is PRHDT, CDR2 FYEKMQ, per germline (reference sequence). This CDR3 comprises 16 residues. The CDR3 DNA reads as TGTGCCAGCAGCAAACGCGGCCTGGCGGAATTCTACGAGCAGTACTTC. Translating gives CASSKRGLAEFYEQYF.

This clone was detected only a few times. The chain couples TRBV30 to TRBJ2-7; possibly TRBD1 for D (6 bases). V lost 0 bases, J lost 12 bases, and 15 bases lay in between. The length of the CDR3 is 12 residues. In germline, CDR1 is GTSNPN, CDR2 SVGIG (reference sequence). The CDR3 is CAWSVTGFLPYF. DNA for the CDR3: TGTGCCTGGAGTGTTACAGGGTTTTTACCGTACTTC.

The chain couples TRBV6-5 to TRBJ2-7, with 12 positions matching TRBD2. CDR3 size: 16 residues. Per the germline V gene, CDR1 is MNHEY and CDR2 is SVGAGI. V was clipped by 2 bases and J by 6 bases; unmatched bases: 8. In DNA, the CDR3 is TGTGCCAGCAGTTACCTTTCTAGCGGGGGGGCCGCCGAGCAGTACTTC. It specifies CASSYLSSGGAAEQYF.

The chain employs TRBV5-8 and TRBJ1-1, with D possibly being TRBD1 (5 bases). Trimming left V 4 bases short and J 5 bases short, with 12 bases between. Per the germline V gene, CDR1 is SGHTS and CDR2 is YDEGEE. The CDR3 sequence is 13 residues long. The CDR3 DNA follows: TGTGCCAGCAGCGGGGGGGATGGAACTGAAGCTTTCTTT. Residues: CASSGGDGTEAFF. The entire variable domain, with the rest obtained from reference TRBV5-8 and TRBJ1-1, is as follows: EAGVTQSPTHLIKTRGQQATLRCSPISGHTSVYWYQQALGLGLQFLLWYDEGEERNRGNFPPRFSGRQFPNYSSELNVNALELEDSALYLCASSGGDGTEAFFGQGTRLTVV.

The chain couples TRBV18 to TRBJ1-5; 10 bases agree with TRBD1. V dropped 5 bases and J dropped 3; count of bases not matched to a gene: 7. In germline, CDR1 is KGHSH, CDR2 LQKENI. This CDR3 spans 16 amino acids. CDR3 coding DNA: TGTGCCAGCTCAAAGGGGGACAGGGGCGACAATCAGCCCCAGCATTTT. It translates to CASSKGDRGDNQPQHF. Supplemented by reference TRBV18 and TRBJ1-5, the full variable domain reads NAGVMQNPRHLVRRRGQEARLRCSPMKGHSHVYWYRQLPEEGLKFMVYLQKENIIDESGMPKERFSAEFPKEGPSILRIQQVVRGDSAAYFCASSKGDRGDNQPQHFGDGTRLSIL.

The chain is built from TRBV6-5 and TRBJ1-5; D uncertain. Germline CDR1 reads MNHEY; CDR2 reads SVGAGI. V lost 0 bases, J lost 5 bases, and 8 bases lay in between. There are 14 residues in the CDR3. In DNA form, the CDR3 reads TGTGCCAGCAGTTACTCAGCCAGCGATCAGCCCCAGCATTTT. It specifies CASSYSASDQPQHF.